This T cell receptor (beta chain) was obtained from a study of cytomegalovirus exposure and HLA in healthy donors. Study-level findings and limits: The majority of CMV-associated TCR beta chains were reported as apparently HLA-restricted in a later analysis. Usually a TCR sequence was rare, but some public TCRs were found in many donors.

Note on this clone: The antigen remains unidentified.

Primers for the PCR totalled 60 Vbeta and 13 Jbeta. In the original workflow: Later, an analysis found approximately 80 million unique TCR beta chains, and roughly 10 million of these were shared. The data were produced by immunoSEQ multiplex PCR, yet TCRdb's version contains in-frame clones alone and is incomplete. V and J calls and clone size are as listed in that table; D and trimming were resolved from the DNA. Seen here are 110,000 or so clones, 74% observed once, and the top ten hold just over 2%. Sequenced input: PBMCs. The source of this sequence is a human donor in good health.

This CDR3 is CASSPGGGDVYGYTF. CDR3 bases: TGTGCCAGCAGCCCAGGAGGGGGGGACGTCTATGGCTACACCTTC. V and J are TRBV28 and TRBJ1-2, with a weak D call TRBD1 (6 bases). V lost 6 bases to trimming and J lost 4 bases, with 18 bases between them. CDR1 and CDR2 (germline): MDHEN, SYDVKM. The CDR3 loop spans 15 amino acids.